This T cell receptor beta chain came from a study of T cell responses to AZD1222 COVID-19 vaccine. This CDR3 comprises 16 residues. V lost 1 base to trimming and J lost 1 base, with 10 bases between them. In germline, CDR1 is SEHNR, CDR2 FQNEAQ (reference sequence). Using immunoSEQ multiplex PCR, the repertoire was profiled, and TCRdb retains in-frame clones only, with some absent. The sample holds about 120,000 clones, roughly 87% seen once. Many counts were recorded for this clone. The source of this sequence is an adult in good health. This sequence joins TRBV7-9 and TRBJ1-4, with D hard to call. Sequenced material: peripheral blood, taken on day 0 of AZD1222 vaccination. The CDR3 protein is CASSLGFRGTNEKLFF. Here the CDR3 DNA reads TGTGCCAGCAGCTTAGGTTTTCGAGGAACTAATGAAAAACTGTTTTTT. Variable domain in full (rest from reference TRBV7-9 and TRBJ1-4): DTGVSQNPRHKITKRGQNVTFRCDPISEHNRLYWYRQTLGQGPEFLTYFQNEAQLEKSRLLSDRFSAERPKGSFSTLEIQRTEQGDSAMYLCASSLGFRGTNEKLFFGSGTQLSVL.